This T cell receptor beta chain was identified in a study of beta chain features in type 1 diabetes. Germline-derived CDR1 and CDR2 are SNHLY and FYNNEI. The CDR3 runs 13 residues. V lost 4 bases and J 3 bases, leaving 9 bases between the germline ends. Sequenced material consisted of expressed TCRB transcripts (all of the isolated RNA was reverse transcribed). Sequenced by immunoSEQ multiplex PCR; TCRdb stores in-frame clones only, minus some. The profile covers about 12,000 clones, with 40% to 55% appearing a single time and around 0.96% taken by the ten largest. Sorted populations all exceeded 98% purity.

The receptor's source is a man aged 18 to 29 in good health. The chain recombines TRBV2 with TRBJ1-2; the D is unclear. Input material: stem cell memory CD4+ T cells from blood. As DNA, the CDR3 is TGTGCCAGCAGTGTACTAGGGTACTATGGCTACACCTTC. Its translation: CASSVLGYYGYTF.